These T cell receptor beta chains were read from a single sample in a study of blood T cell repertoires in COVID-19. Using immunoSEQ multiplex PCR, the repertoire was profiled, and TCRdb retains in-frame clones only, with some absent. Among approximately 150,000 clones listed, over 70% were seen once. The sequenced sample consisted of peripheral blood. Receptors originate from a woman aged 45-60 years with acute or convalescent COVID-19. Each CDR3 is given with its conserved first and last residue. A D gene is named only where the DNA matches it firmly. Size values are once, few and many counts, or a class for expanded clones, and some rows have none.

size | J | D | length | V | DNA | CDR3
NA | TRBJ1-4 | NA | 12 | TRBV12-3/TRBV12-4 | TGTGCCAGCAGTTGGGCTGGGGAAAAACTGTTTTTT | CASSWAGEKLFF
NA | TRBJ1-1 | NA | 16 | TRBV20-1 | TGCAGTGCTAGTTGGGTCGGCGGGGGCTACAACACTGAAGCTTTCTTT | CSASWVGGGYNTEAFF
NA | TRBJ2-7 | TRBD1 | 15 | TRBV11-2 | TGTGCCAGCAGCCCTACCCGAGGGGGCGACTACGAGCAGTACTTC | CASSPTRGGDYEQYF
NA | TRBJ2-2 | NA | 13 | TRBV9 | TGTGCCAGCAGCTCTCGGACTGCCGGGGAGCTGTTTTTT | CASSSRTAGELFF
NA | TRBJ1-4 | TRBD1 | 15 | TRBV9 | TGTGCCAGCGGACAGGGGAGCCGTACTAATGAAAAACTGTTTTTT | CASGQGSRTNEKLFF
once | TRBJ2-1 | TRBD2 | 15 | TRBV28 | TGTGCCAGCAGCCTTAGCGGGGGGGGCTACAATGAGCAGTTCTTC | CASSLSGGGYNEQFF
NA | TRBJ1-6 | TRBD1 | 15 | TRBV20-1 | TGCAGTGCTAGTCTAGGGGGCTCGGGAAATTCACCCCTCCACTTT | CSASLGGSGNSPLHF
once | TRBJ1-6 | TRBD1 | 15 | TRBV7-8 | TGTGCCAGCAGCGGGACAGGGGGCGGCAGATCACCCCTCCACTTT | CASSGTGGGRSPLHF
NA | TRBJ1-1 | TRBD1 | 15 | TRBV27 | TGTGCCAGCAGTGCAACCGGGACAGCCTACACTGAAGCTTTCTTT | CASSATGTAYTEAFF
NA | TRBJ2-1 | TRBD1 | 13 | TRBV29-1 | TGCGGGACAGGGAGGACGGCCTACAATGAGCAGTTCTTC | CGTGRTAYNEQFF
few | TRBJ2-1 | NA | 10 | TRBV7-9 | TGTGCCAGCAGCCCTCCCGAGCAGTTCTTC | CASSPPEQFF
NA | TRBJ2-7 | NA | 16 | TRBV15 | TGTGCCACCAGCAGAGATTGGGGCACAGGGTCTTACGAGCAGTACTTC | CATSRDWGTGSYEQYF
NA | TRBJ2-1 | NA | 13 | TRBV7-9 | TGTGCCAGCAGCTTAGGGGCGGGCAATGAGCAGTTCTTC | CASSLGAGNEQFF
NA | TRBJ1-5 | TRBD1 | 13 | TRBV27 | TGTGCCAGCAGGACCCTCGGGACAGGGCTCCAGCATTTT | CASRTLGTGLQHF
NA | TRBJ1-1 | NA | 14 | TRBV28 | TGTGCCAGCAGTCTCGGACAGAGCCACACTGAAGCTTTCTTT | CASSLGQSHTEAFF
NA | TRBJ1-1 | NA | 15 | TRBV3-1/TRBV3-2 | TGTGCCACCTTAGGACCGGGACACGTCTTCACTGAAGCTTTCTTT | CATLGPGHVFTEAFF
NA | TRBJ1-2 | NA | 17 | TRBV10-3 | TGTGCCATCAGTGAGGGGCCCTGGGCCCTGGGTAACTATGGCTACACCTTC | CAISEGPWALGNYGYTF
NA | TRBJ1-2 | NA | 14 | TRBV10-3 | TGTGCCATCAACGGGAGGCAGGGTGGGGACGGCTACACCTTC | CAINGRQGGDGYTF